The entry below describes one T cell receptor beta chain. What it binds is unknown. Both 60 Vbeta primers and 13 Jbeta primers went into the PCR. Clones were read by immunoSEQ multiplex PCR, and TCRdb kept only the in-frame ones, dropping some. The sample includes some 180,000 clones, roughly 84% of them seen just once. This sample was included in a study of cytomegalovirus exposure and HLA in healthy donors. The junction had 8 bases not matched to a gene; V was cut back by 4 bases and J by 4 bases. Per germline, CDR1 SGDLS and CDR2 YYNGEE. This CDR3 has 15 residues. General study findings and limits: A later analysis found most CMV-associated TCR beta chains apparently HLA-restricted. About 90% or about 30% of the time was how often most TCR beta V segments were productive, according to an earlier analysis. Later genetic work tied a missense DCLRE1C variant to beta-chain V and J trimming. Follow-up analysis found HLA locus-dependent TCR association rates, highest for DRB1 and lowest for HLA-C.

The specimen was PBMCs. The clonotype comes from a girl aged 2 to 9 in good health and CMV-seropositive. This chain joins TRBV9 and TRBJ2-5; 9 bases are shared with TRBD2. The CDR3 region is CASSLTPAGGETQYF. The CDR3 nucleotides read TGTGCCAGCAGCCTAACCCCAGCGGGAGGAGAGACCCAGTACTTC.